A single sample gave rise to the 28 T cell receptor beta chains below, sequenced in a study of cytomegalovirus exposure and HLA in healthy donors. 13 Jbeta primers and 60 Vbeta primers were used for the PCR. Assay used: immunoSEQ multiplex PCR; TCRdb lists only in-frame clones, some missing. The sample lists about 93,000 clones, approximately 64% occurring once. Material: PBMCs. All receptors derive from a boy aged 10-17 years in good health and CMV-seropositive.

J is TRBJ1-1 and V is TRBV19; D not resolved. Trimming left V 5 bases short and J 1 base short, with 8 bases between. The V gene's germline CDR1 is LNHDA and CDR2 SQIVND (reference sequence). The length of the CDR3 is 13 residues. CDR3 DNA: TGTGCCAGTAGTTACGGGTGGAACACTGAAGCTTTCTTT. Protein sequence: CASSYGWNTEAFF. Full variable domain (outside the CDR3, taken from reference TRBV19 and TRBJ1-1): DGGITQSPKYLFRKEGQNVTLSCEQNLNHDAMYWYRQDPGQGLRLIYYSQIVNDFQKGDIAEGYSVSREKKESFPLTVTSAQKNPTAFYLCASSYGWNTEAFFGQGTRLTVV.

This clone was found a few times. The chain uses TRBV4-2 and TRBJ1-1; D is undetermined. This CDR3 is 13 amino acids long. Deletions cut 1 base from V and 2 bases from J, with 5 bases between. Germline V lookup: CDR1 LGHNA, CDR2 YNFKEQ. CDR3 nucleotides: TGTGCCAGCAGCCAAGGAACAAACACTGAAGCTTTCTTT. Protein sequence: CASSQGTNTEAFF.

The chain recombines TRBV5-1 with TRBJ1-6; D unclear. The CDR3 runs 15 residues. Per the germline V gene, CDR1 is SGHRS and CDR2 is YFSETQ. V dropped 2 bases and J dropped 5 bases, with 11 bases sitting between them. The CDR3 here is CASSFNTANNSPLHF. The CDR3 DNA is TGCGCCAGCAGCTTCAATACAGCCAATAATTCACCCCTCCACTTT.

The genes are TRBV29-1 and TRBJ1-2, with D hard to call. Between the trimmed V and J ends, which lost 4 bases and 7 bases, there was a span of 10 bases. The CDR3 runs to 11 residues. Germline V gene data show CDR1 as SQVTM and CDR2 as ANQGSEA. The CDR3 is CSVGGDGGYTF. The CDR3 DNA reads TGCAGCGTTGGTGGAGACGGTGGCTACACCTTC.

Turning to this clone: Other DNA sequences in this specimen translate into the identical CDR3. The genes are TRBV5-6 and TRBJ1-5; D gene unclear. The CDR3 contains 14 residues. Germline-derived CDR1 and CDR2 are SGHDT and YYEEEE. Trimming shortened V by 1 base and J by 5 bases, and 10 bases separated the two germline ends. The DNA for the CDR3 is TGTGCCAGCAGCTTGTCAGGAGGTGATCAGCCCCAGCATTTT. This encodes CASSLSGGDQPQHF.

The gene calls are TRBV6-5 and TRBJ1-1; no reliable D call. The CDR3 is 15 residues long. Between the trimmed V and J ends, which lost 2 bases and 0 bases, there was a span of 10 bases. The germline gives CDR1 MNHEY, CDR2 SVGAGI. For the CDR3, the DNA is TGTGCCAGCAGTTACGGCGCAGACATGAACACTGAAGCTTTCTTT. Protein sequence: CASSYGADMNTEAFF.

CDR3 sequence reads: CASSVADRDLSTDTQYF. CDR3 bases: TGCGCCAGCAGCGTCGCGGACAGGGACCTTAGCACAGATACGCAGTATTTT. V is TRBV5-1 and J is TRBJ2-3; 8 bases are a match to TRBD1. The CDR3 totals 17 residues. The J segment lost 0 bases and the V segment lost 4 bases, leaving 10 bases of the junction unmatched. Germline V lookup: CDR1 SGHRS, CDR2 YFSETQ. The entire variable domain, with the rest obtained from reference TRBV5-1 and TRBJ2-3, is as follows: KAGVTQTPRYLIKTRGQQVTLSCSPISGHRSVSWYQQTPGQGLQFLFEYFSETQRNKGNFPGRFSGRQFSNSRSEMNVSTLELGDSALYLCASSVADRDLSTDTQYFGPGTRLTVL.

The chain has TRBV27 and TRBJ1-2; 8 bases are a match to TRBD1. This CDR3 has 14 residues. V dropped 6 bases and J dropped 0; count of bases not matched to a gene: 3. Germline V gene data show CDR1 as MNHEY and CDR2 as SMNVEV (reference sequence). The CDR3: CASRTGGSNYGYTF. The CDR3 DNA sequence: TGTGCCAGCAGAACAGGGGGATCTAACTATGGCTACACCTTC.

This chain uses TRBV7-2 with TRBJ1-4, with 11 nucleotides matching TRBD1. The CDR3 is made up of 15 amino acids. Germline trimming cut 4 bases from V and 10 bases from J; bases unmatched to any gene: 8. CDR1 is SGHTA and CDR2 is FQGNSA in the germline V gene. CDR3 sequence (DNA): TGTGCCAGCAGCTCAAGTCCCGGGACAGGGGGAAAACTGTTTTTT. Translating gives CASSSSPGTGGKLFF.

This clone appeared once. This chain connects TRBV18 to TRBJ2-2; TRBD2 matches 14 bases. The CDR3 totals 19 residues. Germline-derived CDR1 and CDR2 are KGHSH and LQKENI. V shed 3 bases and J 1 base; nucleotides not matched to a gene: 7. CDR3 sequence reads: CASSPLGTSGGVNTGELFF. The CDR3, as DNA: TGTGCCAGCTCACCTCTCGGGACTAGCGGGGGCGTGAACACCGGGGAGCTGTTTTTT.

CDR3 protein: CASSVVVATNTEAFF. The CDR3, as DNA: TGTGCCAGCAGCGTAGTTGTGGCAACGAACACTGAAGCTTTCTTT. The chain uses TRBV9 and TRBJ1-1; D is uncertain. Per the germline V gene, CDR1 is SGDLS and CDR2 is YYNGEE. The CDR3 is made up of 15 amino acids. Trimming took 0 bases from V and 1 from J, leaving 10 bases between them. Drawing the rest from reference TRBV9 and TRBJ1-1, the complete variable domain is DSGVTQTPKHLITATGQRVTLRCSPRSGDLSVYWYQQSLDQGLQFLIQYYNGEERAKGNILERFSAQQFPDLHSELNLSSLELGDSALYFCASSVVVATNTEAFFGQGTRLTVV.

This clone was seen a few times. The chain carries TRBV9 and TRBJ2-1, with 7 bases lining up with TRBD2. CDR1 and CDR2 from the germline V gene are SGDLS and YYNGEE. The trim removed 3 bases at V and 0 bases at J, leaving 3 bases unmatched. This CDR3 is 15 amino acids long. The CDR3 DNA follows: TGTGCCAGCAGCGGAAGCGGGAACTCCTACAATGAGCAGTTCTTC. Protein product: CASSGSGNSYNEQFF.

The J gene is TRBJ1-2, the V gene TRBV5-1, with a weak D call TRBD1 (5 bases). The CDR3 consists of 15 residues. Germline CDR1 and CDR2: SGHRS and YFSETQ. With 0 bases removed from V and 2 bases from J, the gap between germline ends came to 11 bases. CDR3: CASSLGTLMNYGYTF. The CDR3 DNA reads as TGCGCCAGCAGCTTGGGGACACTTATGAACTATGGCTACACCTTC.

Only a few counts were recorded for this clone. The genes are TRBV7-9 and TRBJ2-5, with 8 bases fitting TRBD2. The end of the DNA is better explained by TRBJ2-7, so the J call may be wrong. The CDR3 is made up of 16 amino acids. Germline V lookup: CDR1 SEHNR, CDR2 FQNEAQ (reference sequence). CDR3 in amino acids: CASSSPSGGRSYEQYF. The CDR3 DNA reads TGTGCCAGCAGCTCGCCGAGCGGCGGGAGGTCCTACGAGCAGTACTTC.

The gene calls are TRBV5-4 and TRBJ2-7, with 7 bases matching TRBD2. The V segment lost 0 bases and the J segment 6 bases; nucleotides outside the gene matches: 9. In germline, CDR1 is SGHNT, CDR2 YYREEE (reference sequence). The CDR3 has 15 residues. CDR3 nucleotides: TGTGCCAGCAGCTTGGGTAGCGGGCGCCGGGGCGAGCAGTACTTC. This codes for CASSLGSGRRGEQYF.

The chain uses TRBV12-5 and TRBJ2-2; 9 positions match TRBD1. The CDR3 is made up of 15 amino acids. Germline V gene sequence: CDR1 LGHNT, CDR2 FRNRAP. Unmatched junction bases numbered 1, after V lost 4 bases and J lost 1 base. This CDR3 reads CASGWDRENTGELFF. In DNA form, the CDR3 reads TGTGCTAGTGGTTGGGACAGGGAGAACACCGGGGAGCTGTTTTTT.

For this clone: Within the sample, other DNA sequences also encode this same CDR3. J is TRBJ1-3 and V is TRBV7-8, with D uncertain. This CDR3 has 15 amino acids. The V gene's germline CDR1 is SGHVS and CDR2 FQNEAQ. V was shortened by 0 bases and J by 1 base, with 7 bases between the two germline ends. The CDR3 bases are TGTGCCAGCAGCTTAGCGCGGGGTTCTGGAAACACCATATATTTT. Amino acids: CASSLARGSGNTIYF.

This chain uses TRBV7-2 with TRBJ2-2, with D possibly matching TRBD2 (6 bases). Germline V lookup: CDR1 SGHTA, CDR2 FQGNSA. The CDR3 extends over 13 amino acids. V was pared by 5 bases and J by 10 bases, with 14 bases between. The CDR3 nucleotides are TGTGCCAGCAGCCCCGGGACTTTTGCGGAGCTGTTTTTT. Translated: CASSPGTFAELFF.

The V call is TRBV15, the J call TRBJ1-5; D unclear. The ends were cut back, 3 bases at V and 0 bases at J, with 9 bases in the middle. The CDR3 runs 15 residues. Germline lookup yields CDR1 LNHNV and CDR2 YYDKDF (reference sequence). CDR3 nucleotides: TGTGCCACCAGCAGCCGGGGTTATAGCAATCAGCCCCAGCATTTT. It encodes CATSSRGYSNQPQHF.

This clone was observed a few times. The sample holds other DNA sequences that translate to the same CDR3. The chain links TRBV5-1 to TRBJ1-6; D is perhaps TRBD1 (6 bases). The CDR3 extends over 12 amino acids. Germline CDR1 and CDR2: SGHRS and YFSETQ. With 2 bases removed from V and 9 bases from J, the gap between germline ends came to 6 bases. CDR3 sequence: CASSLQGSPLHF. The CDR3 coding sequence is TGCGCCAGCAGCTTACAGGGTTCACCCCTCCACTTT.

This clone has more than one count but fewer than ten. The CDR3 reads CASKVDSSSYEQYF. The CDR3 DNA sequence: TGTGCCAGCAAGGTCGACAGCAGCTCCTACGAGCAGTACTTC. The gene calls are TRBV2 and TRBJ2-7, with D tentatively TRBD1 (5 bases). V was trimmed by 7 bases and J by 0 bases, leaving 13 bases between them. The germline V gene has CDR1 SNHLY and CDR2 FYNNEI. The CDR3 length is 14 residues.

In DNA form, the CDR3 reads TGTGCCTGGGGACAGGGAGGTACAGATACGCAGTATTTT. Translation gives CAWGQGGTDTQYF. The chain employs TRBV30 and TRBJ2-3; 8 bases agree with TRBD1. The CDR3 is 13 amino acids. The V segment lost 5 bases and the J segment 3 bases; nucleotides outside the gene matches: 4. The V gene's germline CDR1 is GTSNPN and CDR2 SVGIG (reference sequence).

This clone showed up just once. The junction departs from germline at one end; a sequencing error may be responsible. The CDR3 region has the DNA TGCAGCACGGGGACAGGGACCGATCTCCCCTTC. Protein product: CSTGTGTDLPF. The genes are TRBV29-1 and TRBJ1-2; 9 bases align to TRBD1. This CDR3 contains 11 residues. In germline, CDR1 is SQVTM, CDR2 ANQGSEA.

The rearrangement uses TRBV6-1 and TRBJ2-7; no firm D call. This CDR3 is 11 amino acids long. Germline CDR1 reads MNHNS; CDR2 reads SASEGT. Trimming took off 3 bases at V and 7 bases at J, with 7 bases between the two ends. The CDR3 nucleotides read TGTGCCAGCAGTGACATCGGGGAGCAGTACTTC. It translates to CASSDIGEQYF.

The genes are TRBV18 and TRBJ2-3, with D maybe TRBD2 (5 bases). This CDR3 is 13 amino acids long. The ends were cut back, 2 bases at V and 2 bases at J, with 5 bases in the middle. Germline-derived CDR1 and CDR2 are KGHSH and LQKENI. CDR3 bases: TGTGCCAGCTCACCAGACTACACAGATACGCAGTATTTT. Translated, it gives CASSPDYTDTQYF.

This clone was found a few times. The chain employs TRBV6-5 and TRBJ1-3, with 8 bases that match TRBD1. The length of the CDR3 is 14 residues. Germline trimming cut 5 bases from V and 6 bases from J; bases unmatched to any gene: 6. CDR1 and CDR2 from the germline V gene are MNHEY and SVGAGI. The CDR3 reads CASSRQGFENTIYF. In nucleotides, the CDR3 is TGTGCCAGCAGTCGACAGGGGTTCGAAAACACCATATATTTT.

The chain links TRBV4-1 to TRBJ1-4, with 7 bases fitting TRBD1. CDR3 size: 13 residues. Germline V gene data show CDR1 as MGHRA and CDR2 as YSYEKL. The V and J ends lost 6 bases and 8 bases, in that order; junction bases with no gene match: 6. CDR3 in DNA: TGCGCCAGCAGACCGACAGGGAAGGAAAAACTGTTTTTT. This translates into CASRPTGKEKLFF.

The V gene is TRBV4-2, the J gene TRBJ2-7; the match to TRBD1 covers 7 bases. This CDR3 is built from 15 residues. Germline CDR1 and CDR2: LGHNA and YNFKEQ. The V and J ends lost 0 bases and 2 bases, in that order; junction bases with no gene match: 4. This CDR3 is CASSQDAGTAYEQYF. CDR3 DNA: TGTGCCAGCAGCCAAGACGCCGGGACAGCCTACGAGCAGTACTTC.